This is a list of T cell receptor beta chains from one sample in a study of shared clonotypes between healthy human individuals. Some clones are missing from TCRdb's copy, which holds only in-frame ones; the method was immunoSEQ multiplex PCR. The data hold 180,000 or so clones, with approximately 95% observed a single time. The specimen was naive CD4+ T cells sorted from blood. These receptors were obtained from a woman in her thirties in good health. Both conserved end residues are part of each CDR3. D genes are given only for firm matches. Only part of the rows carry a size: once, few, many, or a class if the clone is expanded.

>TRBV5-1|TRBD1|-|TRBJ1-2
TGCGCCAGCAGCTGGACAGGGGGTGGCTACACCTTC
CASSWTGGGYTF
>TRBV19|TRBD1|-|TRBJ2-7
TGTGCCAGTAGTATTGGACAGGGCAGGGACGAGCAGTACTTC
CASSIGQGRDEQYF
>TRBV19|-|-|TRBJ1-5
TGTGCCAGTAGTACCGACACCCCTTTGGGTAGCAATCAGCCCCAGCATTTT
CASSTDTPLGSNQPQHF
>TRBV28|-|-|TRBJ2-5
TGTGCCAGCAGTTTCTCCTATAGGTACAGGGAAGAGACCCAGTACTTC
CASSFSYRYREETQYF
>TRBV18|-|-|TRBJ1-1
TGTGCCAGCTCAGGGGTGGAGTCAGGGACTTTCTTT
CASSGVESGTFF
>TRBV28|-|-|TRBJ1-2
TGTGCCAGCAGGCGGAACAGGGACGGCTACACCTTC
CASRRNRDGYTF
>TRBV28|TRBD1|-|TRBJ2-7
TGTGCCAGCAGTATTAGAGGGACAGTAAGCTACGAGCAGTACTTC
CASSIRGTVSYEQYF
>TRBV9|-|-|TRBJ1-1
TGTGCCAGCAGCGTTTCCGGATTGAACACTGAAGCTTTCTTT
CASSVSGLNTEAFF
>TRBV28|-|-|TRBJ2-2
TGTGCCAGCAGTGAGGGATTTAGGAGAAGGGGCGGGGAGCTGTTTTTT
CASSEGFRRRGGELFF
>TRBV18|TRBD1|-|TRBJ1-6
TGTGCCAGCTCTCCAGGGGGCGCAAATTCACCCCTCCACTTT
CASSPGGANSPLHF
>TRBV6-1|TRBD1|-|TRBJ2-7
TGTGCCAGCAGGACAGGGGTACTTTACGAGCAGTACTTC
CASRTGVLYEQYF
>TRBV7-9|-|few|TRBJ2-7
TGTGCCAGCAGCTCCCCAGGGAATTACGAGCAGTACTTC
CASSSPGNYEQYF
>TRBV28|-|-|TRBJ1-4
TGTGCCACCGGTCAAACAGGGTCAGAACTGTTTTTT
CATGQTGSELFF
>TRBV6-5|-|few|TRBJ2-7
TGTGCCAGCAGTAACTATGGGTACGAGCAGTACTTC
CASSNYGYEQYF
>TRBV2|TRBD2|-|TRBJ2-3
TGTGCCAGCAGTGAAGCGCTAGCGGGAGAGGGAACAGATACGCAGTATTTT
CASSEALAGEGTDTQYF
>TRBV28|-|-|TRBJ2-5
TGTGCCAGCAGTTCATCCGGGTTTCAAGAGACCCAGTACTTC
CASSSSGFQETQYF
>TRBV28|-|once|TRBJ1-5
TGTGCCAGCAGTTATCCGGGACCAAAGAATCAGCCCCAGCATTTT
CASSYPGPKNQPQHF
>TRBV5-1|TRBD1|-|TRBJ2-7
TGCGCCAGCAGCTTGGCAGGGACAGAAGCCTACGAGCAGTACTTC
CASSLAGTEAYEQYF
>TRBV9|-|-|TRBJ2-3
TGTGCCAGCAGCGTAACAGCGAGACCTAGCACAGATACGCAGTATTTT
CASSVTARPSTDTQYF
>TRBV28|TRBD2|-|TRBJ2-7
TGTGCCAGCAGGCCGGGACTAGCCGCCGCCCAGTACTTC
CASRPGLAAAQYF
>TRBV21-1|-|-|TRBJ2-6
TGTGCCAGCAGCAAAGTATTAGGGGGACAGGCTTCCGGGGCCAACGTCCTGACTTTC
CASSKVLGGQASGANVLTF
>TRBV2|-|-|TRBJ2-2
TGTGCCAGCAGTGGCGGGTTGGCCAACACCGGGGAGCTGTTTTTT
CASSGGLANTGELFF
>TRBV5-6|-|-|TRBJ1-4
TGTGCCAGCAGCTTTGTGGGCAGTAATGAAAAACTGTTTTTT
CASSFVGSNEKLFF
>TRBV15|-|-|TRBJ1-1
TGTGCCACCAGCAGGGATTTTAGAACTGAAGCTTTCTTT
CATSRDFRTEAFF
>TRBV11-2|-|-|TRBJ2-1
TGTGCCAGCAGGATGGAGGGTGGGGTAGCACTAAGCTCCTACAATGAGCAGTTCTTC
CASRMEGGVALSSYNEQFF
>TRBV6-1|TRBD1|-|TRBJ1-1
TGTGCCAGCAGAGAGACAGGGGGGCACACTGAAGCTTTCTTT
CASRETGGHTEAFF
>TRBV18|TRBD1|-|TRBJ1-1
TGTGCCAGCTCAGACGACAGGGTGTTTGCTGAAGCTTTCTTT
CASSDDRVFAEAFF
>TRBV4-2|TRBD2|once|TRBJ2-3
TGTGCCAGCAGCTATACTAGCGGGAGAATGGATACGCAGTATTTT
CASSYTSGRMDTQYF
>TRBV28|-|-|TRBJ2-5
TGTGCCAGCAGTTTATGGCCCTCAGGGGAGGAAGGCCAAGAGACCCAGTACTTC
CASSLWPSGEEGQETQYF
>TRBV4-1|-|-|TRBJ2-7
TGCGCCAGCAGCCAAGAATTAGGGGACCCGTCCTCCTACGAGCAGTACTTC
CASSQELGDPSSYEQYF
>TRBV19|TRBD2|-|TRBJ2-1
TGTGCCAGTACCAAGACTAGCGGGAGCTACAATGAGCAGTTCTTC
CASTKTSGSYNEQFF
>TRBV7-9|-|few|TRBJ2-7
TGTGCCAGCAGCCTCCCCAATGTCTACGAGCAGTACTTC
CASSLPNVYEQYF
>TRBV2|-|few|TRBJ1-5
TGTGCCAGCAGTGACGGGGGGGCTGGTCAGCCCCAGCATTTT
CASSDGGAGQPQHF
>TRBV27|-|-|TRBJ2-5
TGTGCCAGCAGTTTAGACCGTCCCTGGAGGGAGCAGTACTTC
CASSLDRPWREQYF
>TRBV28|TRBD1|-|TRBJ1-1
TGTGCCAGCAGTGGGGGACAGGGGGACACTGAAGCTTTCTTT
CASSGGQGDTEAFF
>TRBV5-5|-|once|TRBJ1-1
TGTGCCAGCAGCTTGATGGCGGCGAACACTGAAGCTTTCTTT
CASSLMAANTEAFF
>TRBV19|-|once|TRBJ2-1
TGTGCCAGTAGTAGGGGACACGGTCGGCACAATGAGCAGTTCTTC
CASSRGHGRHNEQFF
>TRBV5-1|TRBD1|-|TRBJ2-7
TGCGCCAGCAGCCTGGAGGGACAGGGGAACGAGCAGTACTTC
CASSLEGQGNEQYF
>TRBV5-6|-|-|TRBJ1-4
TGTGCCAGCAGCTTGTTTGAGAGGGGTGAAAAACTGTTTTTT
CASSLFERGEKLFF